This TCR beta chain emerged from a study of OX40 agonist ivuxolimab in advanced cancers. There are 17 residues in the CDR3. The germline gives CDR1 SGHDN, CDR2 FVKESK. V gave up 4 bases and J gave up 0 bases; unmatched junction bases: 9. Profiled with immunoSEQ multiplex PCR; TCRdb holds only in-frame clones, not every one. The profile shows 95,000 or so clones, around 85% of them singletons. V is TRBV14 and J is TRBJ2-1; TRBD2 agrees at 7 bases. The material was CD4+ or CD8+ T cells sorted from blood, obtained in a trial of the OX40 agonist ivuxolimab. The receptor was isolated from an adult with an advanced solid tumor such as melanoma, head and neck, liver or kidney cancer. CDR3 DNA sequence: TGTGCCAGCAGCCGTGGAGGTCTAGCGGACTCCTACAATGAGCAGTTCTTC. Its protein product is CASSRGGLADSYNEQFF.